This T cell receptor (beta chain) is from a study of blood T cells in healthy people across ages (dated by TCRdb to the mid-2010s). About the study as a whole: In model experiments, roughly one uniquely barcoded TCR beta cDNA molecule per two T cells was captured by template switching. Age-related changes in TCR beta repertoire diversity were measured in the study by deep sequencing normalized with unique cDNA molecular identifiers. Four age groups were formed from the donors: young (average about 16 years), middle-aged (approximately 40), aged (approximately 60) and long-lived (less than 85). Donors of different ages were randomly distributed across sequencing lanes to avoid experimental bias. Two additional independent replicas of 1 million unique cDNA reads from the same blood draw were analyzed for two donors (one aged 18 to 30 and one aged 80 or older). Points the paper makes about the study in general: As age increased, observed TCR beta diversity per million T cells dropped in a roughly linear way, and a significant reduction was already evident by age 40. The percentage of naive T cells measured by flow cytometry correlated strongly with observed TCR beta diversity. The long-lived group showed more naive CD4+ T cells, fewer expanded clones and increased TCR diversity than the aged group, suggesting age selection. The CMV infection status of donors was not known, potentially confounding age-related changes in expanded clonotypes. Estimates of total diversity based on one million sequenced T cells were regarded as lower bounds and as underestimates. Conclusive comparison of naive and antigen-experienced compartments was prevented by the profiling of bulk unsorted PBMCs.

Donors were a few dozen systemically healthy Caucasian individuals from Russia aged roughly 6 to 100 years. Each donor gave roughly 9 milliliters of peripheral blood, drawn into EDTA-treated Vacutainer tubes. PBMCs were isolated by Ficoll-Paque density-gradient centrifugation, with at least 7 million obtained per sample. Trizol reagent was used to extract total RNA from the PBMCs, yielding at least 5 micrograms per sample. For every donor, an aliquot of PBMCs went through flow cytometry to measure the percentages of naive CD45RAhigh/CD27high T cells. The library was generated by 5' RACE. TCRdb shows the sequencer as Illumina HiSeq 2500. A second PCR of 7 to 11 cycles was performed with a sample-barcoded 5' primer and a J-beta primer mix. A template-switch 5' adaptor carrying 12 random nucleotides introduced a unique molecular identifier onto each TCR beta cDNA molecule. Each sample yielded at least 2.5 million CDR3-containing paired-end reads. First-strand cDNA was synthesized from all RNA with the Mint cDNA synthesis kit, primed by a TRBC-specific oligonucleotide. After uracil-DNA glycosylase treatment, a first 18-cycle PCR used universal primers M1SS and BC2_uni_R on all cDNA. In the original analysis: For normalization, 1 million high-quality reads were randomly selected from each sample, with every read carrying a distinct molecular identifier. Instead of being binned into consensus sequences, reads that shared molecular identifiers were thrown out. CDR3 identification, clonotype clustering and error correction used MiTCR with a Q25 quality threshold and the strictest error-elimination algorithm. A nonparametric unseen species model using Euler transformation provided a lower-bound estimate of total TCR beta diversity. TCRdb passed the public sequencing reads through fastp at Q25 and MiXCR, retaining productive beta sequences. Under each unique CDR3 protein, matching rows form one entry showing the most common genes and DNA. The V and J calls were determined by TCRdb, not by the authors. The sample table contains 450,000 to 700,000 distinct CDR3 sequences; only one count was recorded for 27% of them. The ten most abundant clones make up about 18% of the sample.

In regard to this clonotype: It has no known antigen specificity. The junction does not match germline at one end; this may be a read error.

Including the terminal cysteine and phenylalanine, the CDR3 comprises 13 residues. The read is trimmed to its CDR3 DNA, 39 bases read in frame from base 1. Reading the germline V gene gives CDR1 SGDLS and CDR2 YYNGEE. The chain employs TRBV9 and TRBJ2-5; the D gene identity is not certain. The material sequenced was blood. This clonotype was obtained from a woman aged 65 to 85 in good health. The CDR3 region has the sequence CASSVGAEETQCF. The nucleotide sequence reads TGTGCCAGCAGCGTAGGGGCGGAAGAGACCCAGTGCTTC.